One and the same sample provided the 24 T cell receptor beta chains below, sequenced in a study of blood T cells in healthy people across ages. A J-beta primer mix and a sample-barcoded 5' primer were used in a second PCR of roughly 6 to 11 cycles. From the 5' RACE reads, TCRdb called clonotypes with MiXCR, one entry per CDR3 protein. The data show 1.8 million or so distinct CDR3 sequences, about two fifths seen once. The sequenced material came from blood. These receptors all stem from a human donor in good health.

This clonotype was seen only a few times. The J gene is TRBJ2-2, the V gene TRBV29-1, with D uncertain. V was pared by 5 bases and J by 3 bases, with 13 bases between. CDR1 and CDR2 (germline): SQVTM, ANQGSEA. The CDR3 covers 14 residues. CDR3 DNA sequence: TGCAGCGTTCGAGGCCTATCGGACACCGGGGAGCTGTTTTTT. Translating it yields CSVRGLSDTGELFF.

This chain joins TRBV3-1 and TRBJ2-5, with 11 bases lining up with TRBD2. Trimming took 1 base from V and 9 from J; bases not matched to a gene: 10. Germline V lookup: CDR1 LGHDT, CDR2 YNNKEL (reference sequence). The CDR3 runs to 16 residues. For the CDR3, the DNA is TGTGCCAGCAGCCAAGGGGGACTAGCGGACCCCGGGGCCCAGTACTTC. Protein product: CASSQGGLADPGAQYF.

This clonotype has a single count. J is TRBJ2-5 and V is TRBV4-3; D may match TRBD1 or TRBD2 (5 bases each). From germline, CDR1 is LGHNA and CDR2 YSLEER. V was trimmed by 0 bases and J by 2 bases, leaving 13 bases between them. The CDR3 sequence is 16 residues long. The CDR3 region has the DNA TGCGCCAGCAGCCAAGAGGATCCAGGGAGACAAGAGACCCAGTACTTC. Translating gives CASSQEDPGRQETQYF.

The table lists this clonotype with many counts. This chain connects TRBV6-6 to TRBJ1-6; a possible D gene is TRBD1 (5 bases). This CDR3 has 14 residues. Germline V CDR1 and CDR2: MNHNY, SVGAGI (reference sequence). The V end lost 4 bases, the J end lost 6 bases, and 10 bases lay between the germline ends. In DNA, the CDR3 is TGTGCCAGCAGTTCGCCGGGGGGTAATTCACCCCTCCACTTT. Translating gives CASSSPGGNSPLHF.

V is TRBV21-1 and J is TRBJ1-2; the table's D gene call, TRBD1, was not cross checked with the DNA. TRBV21-1 is shown as a pseudogene. This CDR3 contains 13 residues. The CDR3 nucleotides are TGTGCCAGCAGGACAGGGACCAACTATGGCTACACCTTC. Translated, it gives CASRTGTNYGYTF.

The chain recombines TRBV2 with TRBJ1-1; D is possibly TRBD1 (5 bases). The germline V gene encodes CDR1 SNHLY and CDR2 FYNNEI. V lost 7 bases, J lost 1 base, and 10 bases lay in between. The CDR3 sequence is 13 residues long. The CDR3 spells CASTKGKNTEAFF. CDR3 bases: TGTGCCAGCACCAAGGGGAAGAACACTGAAGCTTTCTTT.

The gene calls are TRBV27 and TRBJ2-3; possibly TRBD2 for D (6 bases). Looked up from germline, CDR1 is MNHEY and CDR2 is SMNVEV (reference sequence). The V end was cut by 7 bases, the J end by 12 bases, with 23 bases between. The length of the CDR3 is 14 residues. CDR3 residues: CASTSGVAGETQYF. In DNA, the CDR3 is TGTGCCAGCACTTCGGGGGTAGCTGGAGAGACCCAGTATTTT.

The chain is built from TRBV19 and TRBJ1-5, with TRBD1 as a possible D gene (6 bases). Looked up from germline, CDR1 is LNHDA and CDR2 is SQIVND (reference sequence). This CDR3 comprises 14 residues. V was cut by 3 bases and J by 6 bases, with 12 bases left in between. CDR3 amino acids: CASSMAGAGQPQHF. CDR3 nucleotide sequence: TGTGCCAGTAGTATGGCAGGGGCTGGTCAGCCCCAGCATTTT.

The genes are TRBV4-2 and TRBJ2-7; maybe TRBD2 (5 bases). Germline V gene data show CDR1 as LGHNA and CDR2 as YNFKEQ. Trimming left V 3 bases short and J 2 bases short, with 20 bases between. CDR3 length: 17 residues. The CDR3 region is CASSQTTHLDGAYEQYF. The CDR3 DNA follows: TGTGCCAGCAGCCAGACTACCCATCTGGACGGTGCCTACGAGCAGTACTTC.

This chain connects TRBV15 to TRBJ2-7, with TRBD1 identical over 7 bases. Germline V lookup: CDR1 LNHNV, CDR2 YYDKDF (reference sequence). CDR3 length equals 14 residues. V lost 4 bases and J lost 5; bases outside the gene matches: 8. In DNA, the CDR3 is TGTGCCACCAGCACCCGGGACAGCAGGGACGAGCAGTACTTC. Encoded protein: CATSTRDSRDEQYF.

This clonotype occurred a few times. The J gene is TRBJ2-1, the V gene TRBV15; 7 positions match TRBD2. Trimming removed 1 base from V and 2 bases from J; junction bases left unmatched: 2. The CDR3 runs to 15 residues. Per the germline V gene, CDR1 is LNHNV and CDR2 is YYDKDF (reference sequence). The CDR3 region is CATSRVGGTYNEQFF. The DNA for the CDR3 is TGTGCCACCAGCAGAGTGGGGGGGACCTACAATGAGCAGTTCTTC.

The V gene is TRBV2, the J gene TRBJ2-5; 9 bases agree with TRBD1. V trimming: 5 bases; J trimming: 4 bases; junction bases outside the gene matches: 5. The CDR3 totals 14 residues. From germline, CDR1 is SNHLY and CDR2 FYNNEI. The CDR3 bases are TGTGCCAGCAGTCGGGACAGGGTCGGAGAGACCCAGTACTTC. As protein: CASSRDRVGETQYF.

Worth noting for this clonotype: One end of the junction is discordant with germline, which a read error may explain. The J gene is TRBJ1-1, the V gene TRBV2, with TRBD1 identical over 7 bases. The germline V gene has CDR1 SNHLY and CDR2 FYNNEI. CDR3 size: 14 residues. In DNA, the CDR3 is TGTGGCAGCAGTGGAAAAGGGGGCGAAACTGAAGCTTTCTTT. It is translated as CGSSGKGGETEAFF.

V usage is TRBV29-1 and J usage is TRBJ2-2, with 7 bases matching TRBD2. Germline CDR1 SQVTM, CDR2 ANQGSEA. V gave up 2 bases and J gave up 7 bases; unmatched junction bases: 13. The CDR3 sequence is 16 residues long. CDR3 in DNA: TGCAGCGTTGAAAGTTTGGCGGGGGATTCCATCGGGGAGCTGTTTTTT. Translation gives CSVESLAGDSIGELFF.

In its sample, this clonotype was seen a few times. The chain has TRBV6-5 and TRBJ1-2; no clear D gene. CDR3 length: 12 residues. The germline CDR1 and CDR2 sequences are MNHEY and SVGAGI. Trimming removed 10 bases from V and 5 bases from J, with 14 bases in between. Written as DNA, the CDR3 is TGTGCCACTACGGACCATTCTTATGGCTACACCTTC. Translated: CATTDHSYGYTF.

The chain links TRBV6-5 to TRBJ1-5; the D gene is possibly TRBD1 (5 bases). The V and J ends lost 5 bases and 5 bases respectively, with 16 bases between them. CDR3 length: 15 amino acids. The V gene's germline CDR1 is MNHEY and CDR2 SVGAGI. The CDR3 reads CASSTGGSRDQPQHF. In DNA form, the CDR3 reads TGTGCCAGCAGTACGGGGGGGTCAAGAGATCAGCCCCAGCATTTT.

The gene calls are TRBV5-1 and TRBJ2-7, with D possibly TRBD1 on 6 matching bases. Germline V gene sequence: CDR1 SGHRS, CDR2 YFSETQ. V lost 4 bases and J lost 2, with 10 bases in between. CDR3 length: 13 amino acids. The CDR3 loop reads CASSQDSAYEQYF. DNA for the CDR3: TGCGCCAGCAGCCAGGACAGCGCCTACGAGCAGTACTTC.

The table lists this clonotype with many counts. The J gene is TRBJ2-4, the V gene TRBV7-2; D is perhaps TRBD1 or TRBD2 (6 bases each). Trimming pared 3 bases from V and 7 bases from J, leaving 10 bases between. CDR3 length equals 13 residues. The germline gives CDR1 SGHTA, CDR2 FQGNSA. This CDR3 reads CASSFRGENIQYF. CDR3 bases: TGTGCCAGCAGCTTTAGGGGGGAGAACATTCAGTACTTC.

The CDR3 region is CASSRSGQGLYNEQFF. As DNA, the CDR3 is TGTGCCAGTAGTCGATCCGGACAGGGGTTATACAATGAGCAGTTCTTC. The genes are TRBV19 and TRBJ2-1; 9 bases map to TRBD1. This CDR3 region has 16 residues. Germline V gene data show CDR1 as LNHDA and CDR2 as SQIVND (reference sequence). J lost 4 bases, V lost 5 bases, and 9 bases had no gene match.

The chain carries TRBV29-1 and TRBJ1-1; TRBD1 might be the D (5 bases). Germline loops: CDR1 SQVTM, CDR2 ANQGSEA. The CDR3 has 13 residues. The V end lost 7 bases, the J end lost 2 bases, and 14 bases lay between the germline ends. CDR3 sequence: CSAISGGNTEAFF. The CDR3 DNA reads as TGCAGCGCCATAAGCGGGGGAAACACTGAAGCTTTCTTT.

The rearrangement uses TRBV12-3 or TRBV12-4 and TRBJ2-4; no clear D gene. The CDR3 extends over 12 amino acids. V lost 2 bases and J lost 9, with 8 bases in between. This CDR3 reads CASSLRSFIQYF. DNA of the CDR3: TGTGCCAGCAGTTTAAGGAGTTTCATTCAGTACTTC.

This clonotype was counted only a few times. V usage is TRBV7-2 and J usage is TRBJ1-2, with D possibly matching TRBD1 (5 bases). The CDR3 length is 15 residues. The germline V gene has CDR1 SGHTA and CDR2 FQGNSA. The V gene lost 5 bases and the J gene lost 3 bases, with 16 bases spanning the gap. The DNA for the CDR3 is TGTGCCAGCAGCCACCCCACCGGGGGAGACTATGGCTACACCTTC. Its translation: CASSHPTGGDYGYTF.

This clonotype turned up a few times. This sequence joins TRBV6-5 and TRBJ1-2, with no clear D. This CDR3 comprises 13 residues. CDR1 and CDR2 from the germline V gene are MNHEY and SVGAGI. V was pared by 2 bases and J by 6 bases, with 10 bases between. This chain's CDR3 is CASSYSEGDGYTF. CDR3 DNA: TGTGCCAGCAGTTACAGCGAGGGCGATGGCTACACCTTC.

CDR3 in amino acids: CSARDTGTWYGYTF. DNA of the CDR3: TGCAGTGCTAGAGATACCGGGACTTGGTATGGCTACACCTTC. The chain employs TRBV20-1 and TRBJ1-2; D might be TRBD1 (5 bases). The length of the CDR3 is 14 residues. Germline V gene lookup returns CDR1 DFQATT and CDR2 SNEGSKA (reference sequence). Trimming left V 0 bases short and J 5 bases short, with 13 bases between.